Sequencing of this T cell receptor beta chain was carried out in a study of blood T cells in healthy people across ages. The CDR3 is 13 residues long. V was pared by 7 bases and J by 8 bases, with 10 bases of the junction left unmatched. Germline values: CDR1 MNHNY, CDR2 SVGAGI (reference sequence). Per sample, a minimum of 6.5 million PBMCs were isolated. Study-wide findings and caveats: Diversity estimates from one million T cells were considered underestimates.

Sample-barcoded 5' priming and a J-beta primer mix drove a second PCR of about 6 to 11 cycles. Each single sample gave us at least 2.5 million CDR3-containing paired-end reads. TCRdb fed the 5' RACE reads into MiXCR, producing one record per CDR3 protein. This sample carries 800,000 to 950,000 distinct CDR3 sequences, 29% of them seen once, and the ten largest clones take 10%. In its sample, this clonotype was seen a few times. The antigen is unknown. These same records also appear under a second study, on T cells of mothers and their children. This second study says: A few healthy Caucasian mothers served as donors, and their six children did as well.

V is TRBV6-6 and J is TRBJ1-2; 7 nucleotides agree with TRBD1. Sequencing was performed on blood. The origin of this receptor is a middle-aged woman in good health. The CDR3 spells CASTVTGEVGYTF. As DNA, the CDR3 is TGTGCCAGCACCGTTACAGGGGAGGTCGGCTACACCTTC.